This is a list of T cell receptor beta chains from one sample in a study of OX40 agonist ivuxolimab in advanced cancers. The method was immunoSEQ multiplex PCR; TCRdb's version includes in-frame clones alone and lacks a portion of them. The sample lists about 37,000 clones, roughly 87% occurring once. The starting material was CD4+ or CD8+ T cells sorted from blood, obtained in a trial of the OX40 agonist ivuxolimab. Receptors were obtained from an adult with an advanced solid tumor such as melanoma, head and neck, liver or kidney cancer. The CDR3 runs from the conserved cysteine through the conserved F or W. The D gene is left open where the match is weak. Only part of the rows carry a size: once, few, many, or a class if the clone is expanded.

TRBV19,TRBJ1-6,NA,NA,CASGTGQGFNSPLHF,TGTGCCAGTGGCACTGGGCAGGGGTTTAATTCACCCCTCCACTTT
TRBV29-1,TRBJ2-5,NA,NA,CSVETTEQYF,TGCAGCGTTGAAACCACAGAGCAGTACTTC
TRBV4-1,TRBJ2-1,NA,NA,CASSPSLAEYNEQFF,TGCGCCAGCAGCCCGAGCCTGGCGGAGTACAATGAGCAGTTCTTC
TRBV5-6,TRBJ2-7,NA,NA,CASSLTVSYEQYF,TGTGCCAGCAGCCTGACAGTCTCCTACGAGCAGTACTTC
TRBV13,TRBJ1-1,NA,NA,CASSPNGDGKEQGAFF,TGTGCCAGCAGTCCCAACGGTGACGGGAAGGAGCAAGGGGCTTTCTTT
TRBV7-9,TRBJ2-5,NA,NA,CASSPTDQETQYF,TGTGCCAGCAGCCCGACAGACCAAGAGACCCAGTACTTC
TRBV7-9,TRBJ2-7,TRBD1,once,CASSAAGQGSYEQYF,TGTGCCAGCAGCGCCGCGGGACAGGGGTCCTACGAGCAGTACTTC
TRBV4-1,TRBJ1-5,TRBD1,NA,CASSKQGGNQPQHF,TGCGCCAGCAGCAAACAGGGGGGCAATCAGCCCCAGCATTTT
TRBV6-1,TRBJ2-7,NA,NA,CASSPSRWREQYF,TGTGCCAGCAGTCCGTCCCGCTGGAGGGAGCAGTACTTC
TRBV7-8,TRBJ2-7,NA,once,CASSLAWQVSYEQYF,TGTGCCAGCAGCTTAGCCTGGCAGGTGAGCTACGAGCAGTACTTC
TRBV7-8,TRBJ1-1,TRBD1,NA,CASSLFGQGIPEAFF,TGTGCCAGCAGCTTATTCGGACAGGGGATCCCTGAAGCTTTCTTT
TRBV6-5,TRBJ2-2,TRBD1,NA,CASRPKGAGGELFF,TGTGCCAGCAGGCCTAAGGGGGCGGGCGGGGAGCTGTTTTTT
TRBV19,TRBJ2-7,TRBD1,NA,CASTSRPGGSYEQYF,TGTGCCAGTACCTCTCGGCCAGGGGGCTCCTACGAGCAGTACTTC
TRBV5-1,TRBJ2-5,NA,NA,CASRYQETQYF,TGCGCCAGCCGGTACCAAGAGACCCAGTACTTC
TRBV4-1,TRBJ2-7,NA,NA,CASSQEAGPYYEQYF,TGCGCCAGCAGCCAAGAGGCAGGTCCTTACTACGAGCAGTACTTC
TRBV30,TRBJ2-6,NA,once,CAWDSLGANVLTF,TGTGCCTGGGACTCGCTTGGGGCCAACGTCCTGACTTTC
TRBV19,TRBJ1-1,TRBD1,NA,CASSDIETGGITEAFF,TGTGCCAGTAGTGATATAGAGACAGGGGGCATAACTGAAGCTTTCTTT
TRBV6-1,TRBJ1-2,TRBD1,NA,CASSARDRGNYGYTF,TGTGCCAGCAGTGCCCGGGACAGGGGGAACTATGGCTACACCTTC